Listed below are T cell receptor beta chains from one sample, sequenced in a study of CXCR3-negative and CXCR3-positive naive CD8 T cells. TCRdb re-called the 5' RACE reads, yielding one record per CDR3 amino acid sequence without DNA. This sample's table reports about 130,000 distinct CDR3 sequences. The sequenced sample was naive CXCR3- CD8+ T cells from blood. These receptors came from a human donor in good health. Some clones in this sample may be carry-over from other donors' samples. The CDR3 runs from the conserved cysteine through the conserved F or W.

v_call	cdr3_length	j_call	cdr3_aa
TRBV4-1	16	TRBJ2-1	CASSPIPEGTHNEQFF
TRBV7-9	18	TRBJ2-2	CASSPRDIKPSNTGELFF
TRBV7-9	15	TRBJ1-1	CASSASGGGNTEAFF
TRBV2	15	TRBJ1-2	CASSEWSGKNYGYTF
TRBV28	14	TRBJ2-7	CASSLTGTAYEQYF
TRBV5-1	18	TRBJ1-4	CASSFSGTGFSTNEKLFF
TRBV24-1	13	TRBJ2-7	CALRGRDECEQYF
TRBV28	14	TRBJ2-3	CASSFQGGYDTQYF
TRBV15	16	TRBJ2-5	CATSRVRGQTQETQYF
TRBV5-1	14	TRBJ2-7	CASSFRTGEDEQYF
TRBV7-6	16	TRBJ2-1	CASSSRDRPPYNEQFF
TRBV21-1	16	TRBJ2-2	CASSKRPAGGPGELFF
TRBV19	15	TRBJ2-7	CASSSLTGTLYEQYF
TRBV15	12	TRBJ2-1	CATSRARDEQFF
TRBV19	15	TRBJ1-5	CASKGAARSNQPQHF
TRBV6-5	17	TRBJ1-4	CASSYSDRSRANEKLFF
TRBV6-2/TRBV6-3	15	TRBJ2-5	CASSYPPGGEETQYF